This T cell receptor (beta chain) stems from a study of T-cell reconstitution after alpha-beta-depleted transplantation in children. The study, taken as a whole, reports: Expanded clones from the graft, numbering several hundred, reportedly supplied alpha-beta T cells about two months after transplant. Surviving thymic progenitors and recipient T cells were the source of high TCRbeta diversity at day 60 in some patients. T-cell counts and diversity were attributed mostly to newly produced T cells one year after transplant.

Looked up from germline, CDR1 is SGHAT and CDR2 is FQNNGV. The CDR3 has 13 residues. The V and J ends lost 0 bases and 11 bases respectively, with 13 bases between them. Unique molecular identifiers were built into the TCRbeta library. TCRdb re-analysed the PCR reads in MiXCR, keeping a single row per CDR3 protein. The data hold about 97,000 distinct CDR3 sequences, with about 7.5% observed a single time. The sample holds many counts of this clonotype. Antigen specificity is unknown. The source is a boy aged 2-15 years with acute lymphoblastic leukemia, due to receive a stem cell transplant. The chain combines TRBV11-2 with TRBJ1-1; perhaps TRBD1 as D (5 bases). The sequencing here drew on PBMCs, taken before TCRalphabeta/CD19-depleted stem cell transplant. The CDR3 reads CASSLDGGGRAFF. CDR3 coding DNA: TGTGCCAGCAGCTTAGATGGTGGGGGACGCGCTTTCTTT.